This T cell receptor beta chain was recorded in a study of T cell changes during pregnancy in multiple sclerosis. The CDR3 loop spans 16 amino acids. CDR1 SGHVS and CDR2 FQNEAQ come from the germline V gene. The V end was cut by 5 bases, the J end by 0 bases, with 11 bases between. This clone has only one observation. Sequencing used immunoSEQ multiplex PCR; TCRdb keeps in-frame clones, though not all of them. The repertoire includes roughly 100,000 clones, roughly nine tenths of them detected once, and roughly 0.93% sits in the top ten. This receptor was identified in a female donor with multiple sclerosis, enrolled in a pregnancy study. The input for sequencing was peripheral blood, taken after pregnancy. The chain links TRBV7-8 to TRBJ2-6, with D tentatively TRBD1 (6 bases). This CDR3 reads CASSQNRVSGANVLTF. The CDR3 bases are TGTGCCAGCAGCCAGAACAGGGTCTCTGGGGCCAACGTCCTGACTTTC. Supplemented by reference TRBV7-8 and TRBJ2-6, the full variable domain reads GAGVSQSPRYKVAKRGQDVALRCDPISGHVSLFWYQQALGQGPEFLTYFQNEAQLDKSGLPSDRFFAERPEGSVSTLKIQRTQQEDSAVYLCASSQNRVSGANVLTFGAGSRLTVL.